The sequence of this T cell receptor beta chain was determined in a study of human T cells and chemical hapten exposure. Study as a whole: Variation in per-sample TCR yields came mainly from small pooled library volume differences. Regarding the study as a whole: Versus controls, expanded TCRs had significantly more large CDR3 similarity clusters. Unchanged with DPC sensitization were TCRs above 1 in 1000 frequency.

Authors' methods: Sample TCR counts, which ranged from 23,224 to 690,600, had a median of roughly 100,000. TCRdb processed the RACE reads anew with MiXCR; each CDR3 protein has one entry. It is TCRdb's table, rather than the study itself, that gives the V and J calls and clone size. The sample holds 350,000 to 400,000 distinct CDR3 sequences; roughly 4.6% are singletons and the top ten take 2.6%. J lost 1 base, V lost 2 bases, and 5 bases had no gene match. CDR3 length: 17 amino acids. The V gene's germline CDR1 is SGHDT and CDR2 YYEEEE. Indicated time point: pre-sensitization, week 0. Treatment reported: therapeutic diphenylcyclopropenone sensitization with weekly scalp DPC. This clonotype turned up a few times. Its specificity is unknown.

This TCR was sampled from a woman between 50 and 59 years old with alopecia areata. Some clones in this sample may be carry-over from other donors' samples. This specimen consisted of whole blood, obtained in connection with sensitization to the hapten diphenylcyclopropenone (DPC). This chain uses TRBV5-6 with TRBJ2-3; 12 bases line up with TRBD2. In nucleotides, the CDR3 is TGTGCCAGCAGCTTCCGACTAGCGGGAGTACGCACAGATACGCAGTATTTT. Its translation: CASSFRLAGVRTDTQYF.